This T cell receptor (beta chain) was retrieved from a study of blood T cell repertoires in COVID-19 (dated by TCRdb to the early 2020s). Context from the whole study: The collaborator samples originated in the United States, Italy and Spain and spanned the acute and convalescent phases of COVID-19. The material from the prospective study consisted of cDNA or gDNA derived from T cells, B-cell-depleted T cells, or PBMCs. Deeply sampled blood TCRbeta repertoires from subjects exposed to, actively infected with, or recovered from COVID-19 were included in the dataset. The repertoires were released in a freely available public database meant as a resource for research on the immune response to SARS-CoV-2. The samples were drawn from the first 160 participants of the ongoing ImmuneRACE study and from 1,200 or so subjects provided by 6 global collaborators. The sample metadata nearly always contained a de-identified subject ID, COVID-19 status, age in years and sex. HLA class I and class II types, where available, came from metadata supplied by the sample provider rather than from assay-based typing.

V trim: 4 bases; J trim: 6 bases; unmatched bases: 5. Including cysteine and phenylalanine, the CDR3 has 15 amino acids. The read is trimmed to its CDR3 DNA, 45 bases read in frame from base 1. Reading the germline V gene (reference sequence) gives CDR1 LNHNV and CDR2 YYDKDF. The paper's findings and limits, for the study overall: How much clinical and demographic metadata was included differed by source and by participant, and the metadata was provided uncurated.

TCRbeta CDR3 regions were amplified from genomic DNA by means of the immunoSEQ Assay, a bias-controlled multiplex PCR. As for the original processing: Within the assay, amplification of reference gene primers was used to estimate how many nucleated cells each sample contained. To quantify the absolute abundance of each unique TCRbeta CDR3 rearrangement, sequence reads were collapsed and filtered. For each sample, productive Simpson clonality was calculated as the square root of Simpson's diversity index across productive rearrangements. The immuneACCESS repertoire file appears here via TCRdb, limited to in-frame rearrangements. These files lack a portion of the clones; in checked studies, under half of the deficit traces to unresolved V genes, and the cause of the others is not known. V, J and clone size reflect that table, while D and trimming were determined from the DNA. In this sample the table shows 130,000 or so clones, about 77% of which occur a single time. 20% to 25% of the sample is in the top ten clones.

Whole blood was collected in K2EDTA tubes by collaborating institutions according to the institutions' own protocols. For TCRbeta analysis, collaborator samples were shipped as frozen whole blood, as isolated PBMCs, or as DNA extracted from either sample type. As concerns this clone: Its antigen is still unknown. No much larger clone exists at a distance of one base, and base qualities are not known.

The rearranged segments are TRBV15 and TRBJ2-3, with TRBD2 identical over 12 junction bases. The sequenced sample consisted of peripheral blood. The TCR was taken from a human donor in a cohort sampled during active COVID-19. The DNA reads as follows: TGTGCCACCAGCACCGGACTAGCGGGACCGGATACGCAGTATTTT. This encodes CATSTGLAGPDTQYF.